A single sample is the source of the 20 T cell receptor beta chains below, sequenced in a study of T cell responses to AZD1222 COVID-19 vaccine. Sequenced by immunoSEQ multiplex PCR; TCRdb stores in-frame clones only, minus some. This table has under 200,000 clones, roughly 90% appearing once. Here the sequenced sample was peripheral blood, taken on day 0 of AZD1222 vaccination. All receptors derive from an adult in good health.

CDR3 sequence: CASSMEGSSGSRRETQYF. The CDR3 region has the DNA TGTGCCAGTAGTATGGAAGGGTCTAGCGGGAGTAGGAGGGAGACCCAGTACTTC. The chain uses TRBV19 and TRBJ2-5; 10 bases agree with TRBD2. The V gene end was trimmed by 3 bases and the J gene end by 5 bases; junction bases not matched to a gene: 15. The germline V gene encodes CDR1 LNHDA and CDR2 SQIVND (reference sequence). This CDR3 spans 18 amino acids.

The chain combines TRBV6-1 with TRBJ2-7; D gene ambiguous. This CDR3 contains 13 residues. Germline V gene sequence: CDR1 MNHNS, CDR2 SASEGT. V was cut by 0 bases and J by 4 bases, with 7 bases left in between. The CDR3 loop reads CASSEAVTYEQYF. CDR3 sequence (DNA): TGTGCCAGCAGTGAAGCTGTTACGTACGAGCAGTACTTC.

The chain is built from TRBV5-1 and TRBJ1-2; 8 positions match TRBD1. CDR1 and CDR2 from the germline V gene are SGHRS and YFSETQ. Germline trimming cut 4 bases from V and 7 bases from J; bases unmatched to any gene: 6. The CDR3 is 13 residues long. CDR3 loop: CASSPQGTGGYTF. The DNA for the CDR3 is TGCGCCAGCAGCCCTCAGGGGACAGGTGGCTACACCTTC.

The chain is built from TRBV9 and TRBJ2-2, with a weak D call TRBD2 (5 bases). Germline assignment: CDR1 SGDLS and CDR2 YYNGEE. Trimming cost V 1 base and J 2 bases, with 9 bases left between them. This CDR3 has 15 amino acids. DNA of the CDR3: TGTGCCAGCAGCGTACGGACTCATAACACCGGGGAGCTGTTTTTT. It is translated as CASSVRTHNTGELFF.

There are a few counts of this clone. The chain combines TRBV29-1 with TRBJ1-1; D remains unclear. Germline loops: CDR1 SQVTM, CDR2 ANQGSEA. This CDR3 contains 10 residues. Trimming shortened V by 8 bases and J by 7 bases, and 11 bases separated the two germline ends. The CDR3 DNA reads TGCAGCCTCGGGGAAGGTGAAGCTTTCTTT. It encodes CSLGEGEAFF.

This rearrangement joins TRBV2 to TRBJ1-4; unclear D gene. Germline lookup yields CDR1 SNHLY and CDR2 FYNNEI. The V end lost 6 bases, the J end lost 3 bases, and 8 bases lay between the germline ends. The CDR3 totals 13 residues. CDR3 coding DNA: TGTGCCAGCAGAGGGCAGCCTAATGAAAAACTGTTTTTT. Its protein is CASRGQPNEKLFF.

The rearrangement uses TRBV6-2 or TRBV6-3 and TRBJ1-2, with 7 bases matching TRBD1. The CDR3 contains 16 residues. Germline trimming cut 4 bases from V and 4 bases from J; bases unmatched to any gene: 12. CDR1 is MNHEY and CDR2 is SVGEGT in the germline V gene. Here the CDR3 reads CASSSAGTPGGYGYTF. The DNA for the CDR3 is TGTGCCAGCAGTTCCGCCGGGACCCCAGGGGGCTATGGCTACACCTTC.

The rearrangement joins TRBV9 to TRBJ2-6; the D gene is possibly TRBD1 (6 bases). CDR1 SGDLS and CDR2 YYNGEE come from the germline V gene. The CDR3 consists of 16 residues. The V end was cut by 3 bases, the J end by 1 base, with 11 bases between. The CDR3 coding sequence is TGTGCCAGCAGCGCCCCACAGGGTTCTGGGGCCAACGTCCTGACTTTC. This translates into CASSAPQGSGANVLTF.

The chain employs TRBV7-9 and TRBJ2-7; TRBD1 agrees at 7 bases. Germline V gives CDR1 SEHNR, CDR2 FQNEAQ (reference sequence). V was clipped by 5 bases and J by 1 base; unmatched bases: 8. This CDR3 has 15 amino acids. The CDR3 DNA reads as TGTGCCAGCAGCCAGGGGACAGATGGATCCTACGAGCAGTACTTC. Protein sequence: CASSQGTDGSYEQYF.

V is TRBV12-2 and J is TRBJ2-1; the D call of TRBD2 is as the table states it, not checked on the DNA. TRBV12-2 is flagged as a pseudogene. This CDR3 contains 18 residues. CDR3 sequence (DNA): TGTGCAAGTCGCTTATTATGTTTGGGACTAGCGCCTTACAATGAGCAGTTCTTC. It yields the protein CASRLLCLGLAPYNEQFF.

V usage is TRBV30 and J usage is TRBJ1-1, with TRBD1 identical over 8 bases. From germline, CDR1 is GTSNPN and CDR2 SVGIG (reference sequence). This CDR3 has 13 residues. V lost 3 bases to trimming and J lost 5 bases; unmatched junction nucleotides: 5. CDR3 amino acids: CAWSPYRGTEAFF. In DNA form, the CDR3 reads TGTGCCTGGAGCCCCTACAGGGGGACTGAAGCTTTCTTT.

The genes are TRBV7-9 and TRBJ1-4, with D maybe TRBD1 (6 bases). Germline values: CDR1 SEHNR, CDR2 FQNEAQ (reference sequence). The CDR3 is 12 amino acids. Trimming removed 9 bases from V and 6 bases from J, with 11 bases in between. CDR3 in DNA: TGTGCCAGTGGACAGATGGATGAAAAACTGTTTTTT. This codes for CASGQMDEKLFF. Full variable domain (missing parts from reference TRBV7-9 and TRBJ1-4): DTGVSQNPRHKITKRGQNVTFRCDPISEHNRLYWYRQTLGQGPEFLTYFQNEAQLEKSRLLSDRFSAERPKGSFSTLEIQRTEQGDSAMYLCASGQMDEKLFFGSGTQLSVL.

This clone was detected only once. The CDR3 bases are TGTGCCAGCAGCCGAACAGAGAACACTGAAGCTTTCTTT. It is translated as CASSRTENTEAFF. The chain combines TRBV11-3 with TRBJ1-1; D not resolved. In germline, CDR1 is SGHNT, CDR2 YENEEA. V lost 5 bases, J lost 1 base, and 8 bases lay in between. This CDR3 is built from 13 residues.

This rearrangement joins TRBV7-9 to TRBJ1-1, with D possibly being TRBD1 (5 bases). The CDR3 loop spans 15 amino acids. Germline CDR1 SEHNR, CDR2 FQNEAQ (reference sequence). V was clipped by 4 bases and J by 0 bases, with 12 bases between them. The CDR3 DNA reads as TGTGCCAGCAGCTCCCAGGGCGGGATGAACACTGAAGCTTTCTTT. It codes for CASSSQGGMNTEAFF.

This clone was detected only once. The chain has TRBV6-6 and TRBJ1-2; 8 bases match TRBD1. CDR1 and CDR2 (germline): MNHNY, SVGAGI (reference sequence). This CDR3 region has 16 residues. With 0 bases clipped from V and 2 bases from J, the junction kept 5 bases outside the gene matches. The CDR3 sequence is CASSYSGQGANYGYTF. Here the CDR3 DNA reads TGTGCCAGCAGTTACTCCGGACAGGGAGCCAACTATGGCTACACCTTC.

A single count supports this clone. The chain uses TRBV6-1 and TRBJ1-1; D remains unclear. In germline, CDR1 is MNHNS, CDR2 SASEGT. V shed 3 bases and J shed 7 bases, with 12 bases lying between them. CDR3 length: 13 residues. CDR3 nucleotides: TGTGCCAGCAGTGAGTTAGGGCCGGTTGAAGCTTTCTTT. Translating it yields CASSELGPVEAFF.

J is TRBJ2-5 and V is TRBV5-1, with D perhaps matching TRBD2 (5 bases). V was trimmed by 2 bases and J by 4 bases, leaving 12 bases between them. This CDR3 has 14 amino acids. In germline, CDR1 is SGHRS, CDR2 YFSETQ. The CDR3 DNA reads TGCGCCAGCAGCTTCGGGGTATCAGGAGAGACCCAGTACTTC. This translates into CASSFGVSGETQYF. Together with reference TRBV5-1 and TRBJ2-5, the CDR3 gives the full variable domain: KAGVTQTPRYLIKTRGQQVTLSCSPISGHRSVSWYQQTPGQGLQFLFEYFSETQRNKGNFPGRFSGRQFSNSRSEMNVSTLELGDSALYLCASSFGVSGETQYFGPGTRLLVL.

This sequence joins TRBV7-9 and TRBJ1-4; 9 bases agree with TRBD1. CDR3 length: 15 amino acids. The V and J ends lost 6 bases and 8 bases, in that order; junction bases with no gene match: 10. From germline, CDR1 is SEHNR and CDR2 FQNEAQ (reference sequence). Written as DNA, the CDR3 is TGTGCCAGCAGTTTGTACCGGGACAGGGACGAAAAACTGTTTTTT. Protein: CASSLYRDRDEKLFF.

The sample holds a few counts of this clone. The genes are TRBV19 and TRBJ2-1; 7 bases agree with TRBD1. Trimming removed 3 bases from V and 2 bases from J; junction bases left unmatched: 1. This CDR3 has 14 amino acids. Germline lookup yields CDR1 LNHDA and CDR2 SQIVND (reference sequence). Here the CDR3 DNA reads TGTGCCAGTAGTATCGGACAGGCCTACAATGAGCAGTTCTTC. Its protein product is CASSIGQAYNEQFF.

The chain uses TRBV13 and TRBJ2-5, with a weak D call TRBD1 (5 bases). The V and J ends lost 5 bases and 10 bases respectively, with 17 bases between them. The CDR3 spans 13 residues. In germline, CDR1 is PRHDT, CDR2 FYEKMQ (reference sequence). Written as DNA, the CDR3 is TGTGCCAGCAGCACTCGCAGGGAAAGTGTCCAGTACTTC. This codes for CASSTRRESVQYF. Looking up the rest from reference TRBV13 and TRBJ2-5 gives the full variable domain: AAGVIQSPRHLIKEKRETATLKCYPIPRHDTVYWYQQGPGQDPQFLISFYEKMQSDKGSIPDRFSAQQFSDYHSELNMSSLELGDSALYFCASSTRRESVQYFGPGTRLLVL.